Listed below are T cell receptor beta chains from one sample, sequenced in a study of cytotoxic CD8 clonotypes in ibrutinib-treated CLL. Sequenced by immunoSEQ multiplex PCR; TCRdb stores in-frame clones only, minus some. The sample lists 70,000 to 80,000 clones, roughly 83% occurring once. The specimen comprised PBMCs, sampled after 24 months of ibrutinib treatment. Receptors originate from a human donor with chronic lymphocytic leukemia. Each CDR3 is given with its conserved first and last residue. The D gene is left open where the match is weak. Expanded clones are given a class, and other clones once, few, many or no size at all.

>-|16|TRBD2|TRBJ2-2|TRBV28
TGTGCCAGCAACCCTTTTCCGAGCGGGAGACCCGGGGAGCTGTTTTTT
CASNPFPSGRPGELFF
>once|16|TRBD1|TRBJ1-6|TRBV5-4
TGTGCCAGCAGCTTGGTCAGGGGGGCCGTGGATTCACCCCTCCACTTT
CASSLVRGAVDSPLHF
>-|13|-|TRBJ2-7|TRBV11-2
TGTGCCAGCAGCTTTGGCAGGGAGCCAAGGCAGTACTTC
CASSFGREPRQYF
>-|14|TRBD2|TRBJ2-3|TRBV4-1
TGCGCCAGCAGCTCCGGGACTACCACAGATACGCAGTATTTT
CASSSGTTTDTQYF
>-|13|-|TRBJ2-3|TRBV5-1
TGCGCCAGCAGCTTCGGTGAGACAGATACGCAGTATTTT
CASSFGETDTQYF
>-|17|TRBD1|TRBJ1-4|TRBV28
TGTGCCAGCAGTTCCCTAACTGCAGGGGGTGGAGGAGAAAAACTGTTTTTT
CASSSLTAGGGGEKLFF
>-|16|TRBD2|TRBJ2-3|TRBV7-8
TGTGCCAGCAGCTTAGGTTTATTAATACCGGGAGGTACGCAGTATTTT
CASSLGLLIPGGTQYF
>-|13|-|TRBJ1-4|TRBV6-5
TGTGCCAGCGGGGGACGGGCGACTGAAAAACTGTTTTTT
CASGGRATEKLFF
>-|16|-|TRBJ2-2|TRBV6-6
TGTGCCAGCAGATCCGACAGAGGGCGACACACCGGGGAGCTGTTTTTT
CASRSDRGRHTGELFF
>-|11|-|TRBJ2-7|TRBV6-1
TGTGCCAGCAGTGAAGGGACAGCTACCTTCTTC
CASSEGTATFF
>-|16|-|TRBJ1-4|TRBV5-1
TGCGCCAGCAGCTGGGGGACACCTGCAACTAATGAAAAACTGCTTTTT
CASSWGTPATNEKLLF
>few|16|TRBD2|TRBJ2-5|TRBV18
TGTGCCAGCTCACAGGAACAGCCCTCGGGAGGAGAGACCCAGTACTTC
CASSQEQPSGGETQYF
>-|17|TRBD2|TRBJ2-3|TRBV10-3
TGTGCCATCAGTAGAGGTAGCGGGAGTGTTAACACAGATACGCAGTATTTT
CAISRGSGSVNTDTQYF
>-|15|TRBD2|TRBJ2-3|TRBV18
TGTGCCAGCTCACCAAGCGGGAGTCCGGGAGATACGCAGTATTTT
CASSPSGSPGDTQYF
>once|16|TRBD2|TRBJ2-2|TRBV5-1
TGCGCCAGCAGCCCAGGACTAGCGGGCCGCACCGGGGAGCTGTTTTTT
CASSPGLAGRTGELFF
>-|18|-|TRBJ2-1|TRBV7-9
TGTGCCAGCAGTACTGCGAGGGGGGGATTGAGCTCCTACAATGAGCAGTTCTTC
CASSTARGGLSSYNEQFF
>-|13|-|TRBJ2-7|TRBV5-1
TGCGCCAGCAGCTTGAGGGGAACCTACGAGCAGTACTTC
CASSLRGTYEQYF
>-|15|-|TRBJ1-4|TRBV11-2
TGTGCCAGCAGCTTAGGGGTAGGGGGTCTTGAAAAACTGTTTTTT
CASSLGVGGLEKLFF
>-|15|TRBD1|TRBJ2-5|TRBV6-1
TGTGCCAGCAGTGAATCAGGGGGCGGGCAAGAGACCCAGTACTTC
CASSESGGGQETQYF
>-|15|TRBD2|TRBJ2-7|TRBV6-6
TGTGCCAGCAGACCCGGACTAGCGGGAGTATACGAGCAGTACTTC
CASRPGLAGVYEQYF
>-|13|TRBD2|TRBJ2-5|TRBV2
TGTGCCAGCGGACTAGCGGTTGAAGAGACCCAGTACTTC
CASGLAVEETQYF
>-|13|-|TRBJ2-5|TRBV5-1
TGCGCCAGCAGCCGGGAAGGGCAAGAGACCCAGTACTTC
CASSREGQETQYF
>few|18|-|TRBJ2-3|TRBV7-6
TGTGCCAGCAGCTTAACACCCACAGTTACGGGTCGGACAGATACGCAGTATTTT
CASSLTPTVTGRTDTQYF